This TCR beta chain originates from a study of T cells in Graves' hyperthyroidism and ophthalmopathy. Researchers took RNA transcripts and amplified the TCR beta CDR3 regions from them. During a first-round RT-PCR of the TCR CDR3, the HTBI primer set was used. MiXCR, applied by TCRdb to the multiplex PCR reads, yields one record per CDR3 protein. The sample lists hundreds of thousands of distinct CDR3 sequences, about 16% occurring once. The V gene end was trimmed by 2 bases and the J gene end by 5 bases; junction bases not matched to a gene: 7. Looked up from germline, CDR1 is SGHDT and CDR2 is YYEEEE. CDR3 size: 16 residues.

The sequence came from a woman between 25 and 40 years old with Graves' hyperthyroidism. The chain has TRBV5-6 and TRBJ2-5, with TRBD2 identical over 12 bases. Sequenced material: blood. CDR3 sequence reads: CASSLRTSGMTETQYF. The CDR3 DNA reads as TGTGCCAGCAGCTTACGGACTAGCGGGATGACTGAGACCCAGTACTTC.